This T cell receptor beta chain was found in a study of human T cells and chemical hapten exposure. Study findings and constraints: Since the donors had alopecia, their immune response may not be the same as that of healthy people. The study found expanded TCRs formed significantly more large CDR3 similarity clusters than controls. TCRs at high frequency, those above 1 in 1000, did not change with DPC sensitization.

The time point was: patch test 3, about 24 weeks after DPC sensitization. Regarding treatment: therapeutic diphenylcyclopropenone sensitization with weekly scalp DPC. Sample donors consisted of patients with alopecia, aged 18 to 70 years, who were suitable for DPC. TCRdb reanalysed the RACE reads using MiXCR and keeps one entry per CDR3 protein. In the table there are 85,000 to 100,000 distinct CDR3 sequences, around 25% of which are singletons. Trimming stripped 1 base from V and 9 bases from J, with 14 bases between. The CDR3 has 14 amino acids. CDR1 and CDR2 from the germline V gene are SGHRS and YFSETQ. This clonotype has a handful of counts. Its antigen is not known.

The gene calls are TRBV5-1 and TRBJ2-4; maybe TRBD1 (5 bases). Material: whole blood, obtained in connection with sensitization to the hapten diphenylcyclopropenone (DPC). The receptor was derived from a man in his forties with alopecia areata. Some clones in this sample may be carry-over from other donors' samples. The CDR3 region is CASSLRAGYGIQYF. The DNA for the CDR3 is TGCGCCAGCAGCTTGCGTGCAGGGTACGGCATTCAGTACTTC.